This is a list of T cell receptor beta chains from one sample in a study of a mutant IDH1 vaccine in newly diagnosed glioma. Profiling relied on immunoSEQ multiplex PCR, and the TCRdb table lists in-frame clones only, not all of them. In the table there are approximately 100,000 clones, 70% to 90% of which are singletons. Source: PBMCs, taken from a glioma patient treated with radiotherapy, temozolomide or both. The origin of the receptors is a woman between 50 and 59 years old with glioma. CDR3s include the opening cysteine and the closing phenylalanine or tryptophan. Fields, in order: J gene, D gene, V gene, clone size, CDR3 DNA, CDR3 protein. A D gene is named only where the DNA matches it firmly. Expanded clones are given a class, and other clones once, few, many or no size at all.

TRBJ2-3,TRBD2,TRBV29-1,-,TGCAGCGTTGTCCTCATGGGGGGGGTAGATACGCAGTATTTT,CSVVLMGGVDTQYF
TRBJ1-5,-,TRBV15,-,TGTGCCACCAGCAGAGAACAGTATAGCAATCAGCCCCAGCATTTT,CATSREQYSNQPQHF
TRBJ1-2,TRBD1,TRBV5-6,-,TGTGCCAGCAGCGCGGGACAGGGGGCTTACTATGGCTACACCTTC,CASSAGQGAYYGYTF
TRBJ2-6,-,TRBV19,-,TGTGCCACCTCGTCGGCAGGGACCCCTGGTGGGGCCAACGTCCTGACTTTC,CATSSAGTPGGANVLTF
TRBJ2-1,TRBD1,TRBV5-1,-,TGCGCCAGCAGCTTGGAGGGACAGAACAATGAGCAGTTCTTC,CASSLEGQNNEQFF
TRBJ2-1,TRBD2,TRBV7-2,-,TGTGCCAGCAGCTTAGCGCAGCGGGGTTATGAGCAGTTCTTC,CASSLAQRGYEQFF
TRBJ1-3,-,TRBV28,-,TGTGCCAGCAGCCGGGGGGGGACCCCTGGTTTTACCGGAAACACCATATATTTT,CASSRGGTPGFTGNTIYF
TRBJ2-7,-,TRBV11-2,-,TGTGCCAGCAGCCGAAGGCTAGCGTTCGACGAGCAGTACTTC,CASSRRLAFDEQYF
TRBJ2-4,TRBD1,TRBV7-9,-,TGTGCCAGCAGCCGGGACAGGGTGGACATTCAGTACTTC,CASSRDRVDIQYF
TRBJ2-1,TRBD2,TRBV28,-,TGTGCCAGCAGTTCCCCCCAGAGCGGGGGGCGGTTCTATGAGCAGTTCTTC,CASSSPQSGGRFYEQFF
TRBJ1-4,TRBD1,TRBV7-9,-,TGTGCCAGCAGCTCTCGACAGGGTGAAAAACTGTTTTTT,CASSSRQGEKLFF
TRBJ1-2,TRBD1,TRBV10-3,-,TGTGCCATCAGCCTCGACCCGGGACAGCCGGGGTATGGCTACACCTTC,CAISLDPGQPGYGYTF
TRBJ1-5,-,TRBV27,-,TGTGCCAGCAGTTTAGAGTCAAGGGGAAGGGATCAGCCCCAGCATTTT,CASSLESRGRDQPQHF
TRBJ2-7,TRBD1,TRBV5-1,-,TGCGCCAGCAGCTTTAGACAGGGGTTCTACGAGCAGTACTTC,CASSFRQGFYEQYF
TRBJ1-2,-,TRBV28,-,TGTGCCAGCAGTTTACCCAGGGACTATGGCTACACCTTC,CASSLPRDYGYTF
TRBJ2-3,-,TRBV6-5,-,TGTGCCAGCAGTTACGACCAGTCCAATACGCAGTATTTT,CASSYDQSNTQYF
TRBJ1-1,TRBD1,TRBV2,-,TGTGCCAGCAGTAACAGGGGGACCGCGAACACTGAAGCTTTCTTT,CASSNRGTANTEAFF
TRBJ2-7,-,TRBV9,once,TGTGCCAGCAGCCCCTCCGGGACCTTCTACGAGCAGTACTTC,CASSPSGTFYEQYF
TRBJ2-4,-,TRBV7-2,-,TGTGCCAGCAGCTCCCTACCCCGGAGAGCCAAAAACATTCAGTACTTC,CASSSLPRRAKNIQYF
TRBJ2-5,-,TRBV19,-,TGTGCCAGTGCCGGGTCTTGGGAGACCCAGTACTTC,CASAGSWETQYF
TRBJ2-7,-,TRBV5-4,-,TGTGCCAGCAGCTTGAGTTTTCAGGAATACGAGCAGTACTTC,CASSLSFQEYEQYF
TRBJ2-2,TRBD2,TRBV9,-,TGTGCCAGCAGCGTAGGGCCGGCGGCGGGAGCGAACACCGGGGAGCTGTTTTTT,CASSVGPAAGANTGELFF
TRBJ1-6,-,TRBV25-1,-,TGTGCCAGCAGTGAATCCATCCAGGGAGACTCACCCCTCCACTTT,CASSESIQGDSPLHF
TRBJ1-1,TRBD1,TRBV6-6,-,TGTGCCAGCGACAAGACAGGGCATTTGAACACTGAAGCTTTCTTT,CASDKTGHLNTEAFF
TRBJ2-7,-,TRBV21-1,once,TGTGCCAGCAGCAAAGGCAAGCGGAGATACGAGCAGTACTTC,CASSKGKRRYEQYF
TRBJ2-7,TRBD2,TRBV7-9,-,TGTGCCAGCAGCACGACTAGCGGGAGGGAGGGGGAGCAGTACTTC,CASSTTSGREGEQYF
TRBJ2-3,-,TRBV7-9,-,TGTGCCAGCTTAGCCGGGGCTAGCCCCACAGATACGCAGTATTTT,CASLAGASPTDTQYF
TRBJ1-2,TRBD1,TRBV30,-,TGTGCCTGGAGGACAGGGGGGTCCTTCTATGGCGGCACCTTC,CAWRTGGSFYGGTF
TRBJ2-1,TRBD2,TRBV27,-,TGTGCCAGCAGTCCTAGCGGGCCTTACAATGGGCAGTTCTTC,CASSPSGPYNGQFF
TRBJ2-7,TRBD1,TRBV4-1,-,TGCGCCAGCAGCCAAGATACGGGGGACAGGAGGGAGCAGTACTTC,CASSQDTGDRREQYF
TRBJ1-1,-,TRBV29-1,-,TGCAGCGTTGGGGGGGACACTGAAGCTTTCTTT,CSVGGDTEAFF
TRBJ1-2,TRBD1,TRBV15,once,TGTGCCACCAGCAGAGACTTTGTTACAGGGGGAACGGGCTACACCTTC,CATSRDFVTGGTGYTF
TRBJ1-2,-,TRBV28,-,TGTGCCAGCAGTTTCCTGGGCAGAAGCTATGGCTACACCTTC,CASSFLGRSYGYTF
TRBJ1-1,-,TRBV4-1,-,TGCGCCAGCAGCCAAGAAGAAAGGAACACTGAAGCTTTCTTT,CASSQEERNTEAFF
TRBJ2-5,-,TRBV27,-,TGTGCCAGCAGGGGGGGATCAATCCTACGTCAAGAGACCCAGTACTTC,CASRGGSILRQETQYF
TRBJ2-7,-,TRBV5-4,-,TGTGCCAGCAGCTCGGGCTACGAGCAGTACTTC,CASSSGYEQYF
TRBJ1-1,-,TRBV5-6,-,TGTGCCAGCAGCTTGGGGCATGAAGCTTTCTTT,CASSLGHEAFF